What follows is one T cell receptor (beta chain) and its context. Its antigen is not known. This sample stems from a study of cytotoxic CD8 clonotypes in ibrutinib-treated CLL. Study-wide points: Ibrutinib response saw clonality rise, and progression saw it return toward baseline.

TCRdb's table, derived via immunoSEQ multiplex PCR, lists solely in-frame clones and lacks some. The sample lists fewer than 200,000 clones; approximately 84% were seen once. Looked up from germline, CDR1 is SGHRS and CDR2 is YFSETQ. The V end was cut by 5 bases, the J end by 2 bases, with 13 bases between. CDR3 length: 15 amino acids. V usage is TRBV5-1 and J usage is TRBJ2-2, with D possibly being TRBD1 (5 bases). The receptor comes from a human donor with chronic lymphocytic leukemia. The input for sequencing was PBMCs, taken after 24 months of ibrutinib treatment. CDR3 amino acids: CASSSKTANTGELFF. As DNA, the CDR3 is TGCGCCAGCAGTAGTAAGACAGCAAACACCGGGGAGCTGTTTTTT. The entire variable domain, with the rest obtained from reference TRBV5-1 and TRBJ2-2, is as follows: KAGVTQTPRYLIKTRGQQVTLSCSPISGHRSVSWYQQTPGQGLQFLFEYFSETQRNKGNFPGRFSGRQFSNSRSEMNVSTLELGDSALYLCASSSKTANTGELFFGEGSRLTVL.